The clone carrying this T cell receptor beta chain was counted at least ten times. Its antigen is undetermined. This entry is derived from a study of regulatory T cells in long-lasting Graves disease. Time point meaning: newly diagnosed GD, antithyroid drugs for less than 3 months. RNA isolated from PBMCs was used to make the TCR library. Per the germline V gene, CDR1 is DFQATT and CDR2 is SNEGSKA (reference sequence). The V gene end was trimmed by 2 bases and the J gene end by 9 bases; junction bases not matched to a gene: 8. The CDR3 has 14 amino acids. CDR3-region Arm-PCR and iRepertoire HTBI primers produced the TCR beta libraries. One entry per CDR3 protein, called by TCRdb with MiXCR from the multiplex PCR reads. The table has just over 600,000 distinct CDR3 sequences, under 20% seen once. General study findings and limits: With approximately 2,500 shared public clonotypes, persistent patients exceeded new patients, who shared about a thousand. Preferential use of TRBV28, TRBJ1-2 and TRBJ2-5 was seen in persistent disease.

The sample was also reused in another study, on T cells in Graves' hyperthyroidism and ophthalmopathy. That publication notes: Researchers report that a 13 V-J model separated ophthalmopathy from stable hyperthyroidism.

The receptor was derived from a young woman with Graves disease. The specimen was peripheral blood mononuclear cells (PBMCs), collected at new diagnosis, from a patient treated with antithyroid drugs. J is TRBJ2-7 and V is TRBV20-1; TRBD2 matches at 12 bases. The CDR3 loop is CSARFGLAGYPQYF. The CDR3 DNA follows: TGCAGTGCTAGATTCGGACTAGCGGGATATCCGCAGTACTTC.